This TCR beta chain came from a study of post-analysis software for immune sequencing data. Unique molecular identifiers tagged the TCR beta cDNA libraries. Input of roughly 0.95 to 10 million T cells yielded hundreds of thousands of cDNA molecules. TCRdb independently ran MiXCR on the PCR reads; one entry per CDR3 protein. This table holds 800,000 to 950,000 distinct CDR3 sequences, around 53% found once. The study, taken as a whole, reports: Relative to controls, patients had a few TRBV segments at higher frequency, with TRBV5-6, TRBV5-1 and TRBV20-1 among these.

This clonotype came up a few times. Its antigen is unidentified. The CDR3 spans 12 residues. The germline gives CDR1 SQVTM, CDR2 ANQGSEA. The trim removed 4 bases at V and 11 bases at J, leaving 10 bases unmatched. The sequenced material came from blood. This chain connects TRBV29-1 to TRBJ2-5; TRBD2 agrees at 7 bases. This clonotype was sampled from a girl under 18 with multiple sclerosis. The CDR3 sequence is CSVAASGLRQYF. The CDR3 coding sequence is TGCAGCGTTGCGGCTAGCGGTTTGAGGCAGTACTTC.